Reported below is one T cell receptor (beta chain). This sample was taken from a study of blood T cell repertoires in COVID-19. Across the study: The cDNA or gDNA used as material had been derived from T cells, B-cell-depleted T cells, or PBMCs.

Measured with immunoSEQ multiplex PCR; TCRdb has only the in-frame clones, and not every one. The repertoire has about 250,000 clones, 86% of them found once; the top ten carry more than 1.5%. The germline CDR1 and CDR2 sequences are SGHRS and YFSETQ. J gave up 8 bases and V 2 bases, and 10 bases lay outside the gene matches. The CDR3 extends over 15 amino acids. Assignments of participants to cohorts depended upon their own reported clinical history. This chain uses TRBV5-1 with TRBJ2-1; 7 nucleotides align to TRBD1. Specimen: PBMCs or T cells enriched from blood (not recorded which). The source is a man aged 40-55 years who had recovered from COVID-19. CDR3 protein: CASSLGHSQGDEQFF. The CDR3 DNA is TGCGCCAGCAGCTTAGGTCATAGTCAGGGGGATGAGCAGTTCTTC.